This TCR beta chain was sequenced in a study of T cell changes during pregnancy in multiple sclerosis (dated by TCRdb to the late 2010s). With respect to the entire study: The study examined how the T cell repertoire changed over the course of pregnancy in women with multiple sclerosis.

To prepare the library, the immunoSEQ multiplex PCR assay was applied. Here the immuneACCESS table is served through TCRdb, limited to in-frame sequences with V and J called. Missing clones are a known gap in these copies; in checked studies unresolved V genes cover under half, and the rest lacks a known reason. The table for this sample lists fewer than 65,000 clones; over 75% of them were counted only once. Jointly, the top ten make up 0.85% to 0.9% of the sample. CDR1 WSHSY and CDR2 SAAADI were looked up in the germline V gene. V loses 4 bases of germline sequence and J loses 2 bases, and the interval between the two ends is 9 bases. From the cysteine up to the phenylalanine, the CDR3 has a length of 13 residues. Of all the DNA, just the CDR3 is kept, 39 bases in frame from base 1. In the case of this clone: The antigen it recognizes is unknown. Qualities for individual bases were not recorded, and no much larger clone is one base off.

The rearrangement joined TRBV10-2 to TRBJ2-7; TRBD2 could be the D gene, as 5 bases match. The clonotype comes from a female donor with multiple sclerosis, enrolled in a pregnancy study. Sequenced here: peripheral blood, sampled before pregnancy. Here the CDR3 is given as CASSVGRTYEQYF. The DNA sequence reads TGCGCCAGCAGTGTGGGGAGAACCTACGAGCAGTACTTC.